Reported below is one TCR beta chain. Its target is not known. This sample was taken from a study of glioma-infiltrating T cells. Whole-study results and caveats: Patients with low tissue-blood divergence carried a signature set of shared blood CDR3 motifs. Above-expected tissue-blood divergence occurred in all gliomas, most in low-grade ones.

Amplification of TCR alpha and beta CDR3 regions from RNA used iRepertoire nested multiplex PCR. One-step reverse transcription and amplification started from about 100-400 ng of tissue mRNA or PBMC total RNA. TCRdb re-derived calls from the multiplex PCR reads in MiXCR, one entry per CDR3 protein. Among about 380,000 distinct CDR3 sequences listed, about 40% were seen once. The CDR3 has 20 residues. Trimming removed 3 bases from V and 9 bases from J, with 36 bases in between. CDR1 KGHSH and CDR2 LQKENI come from the germline V gene. The sequence was obtained from a human donor with low-grade glioma or glioblastoma, undergoing nonglioma brain surgery, or in good health (not recorded which). The rearrangement joins TRBV18 to TRBJ2-7; D might be TRBD2 (5 bases). Input material: glioma tissue, nonneoplastic brain tissue, or PBMCs (not recorded which). Written as DNA, the CDR3 is TGTGCCAGCTCACCGCTTCCCCCCGTGACTATATCTTTTTTTGAGGTCGGGCAGTACTTC. It is translated as CASSPLPPVTISFFEVGQYF. The full variable domain, in which reference TRBV18 and TRBJ2-7 provide the parts outside the CDR3, is NAGVMQNPRHLVRRRGQEARLRCSPMKGHSHVYWYRQLPEEGLKFMVYLQKENIIDESGMPKERFSAEFPKEGPSILRIQQVVRGDSAAYFCASSPLPPVTISFFEVGQYFGPGTRLTVT.